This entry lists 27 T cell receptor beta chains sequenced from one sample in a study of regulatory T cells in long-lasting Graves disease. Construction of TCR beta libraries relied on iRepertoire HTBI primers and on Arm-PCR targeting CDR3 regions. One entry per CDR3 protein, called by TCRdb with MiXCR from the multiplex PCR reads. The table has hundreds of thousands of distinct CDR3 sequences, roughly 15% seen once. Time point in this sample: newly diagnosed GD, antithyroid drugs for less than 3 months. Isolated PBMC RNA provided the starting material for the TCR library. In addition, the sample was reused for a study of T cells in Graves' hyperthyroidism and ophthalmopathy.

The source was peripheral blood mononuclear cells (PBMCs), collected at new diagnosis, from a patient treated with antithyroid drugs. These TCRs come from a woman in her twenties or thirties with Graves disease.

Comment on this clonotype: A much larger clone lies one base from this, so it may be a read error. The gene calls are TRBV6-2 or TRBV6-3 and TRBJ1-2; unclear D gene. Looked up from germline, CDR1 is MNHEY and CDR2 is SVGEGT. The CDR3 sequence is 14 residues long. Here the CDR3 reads CASKVAAGNYSYTF. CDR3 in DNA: TGTGCCAGCAAGGTCGCGGCAGGCAACTATAGCTACACCTTC.

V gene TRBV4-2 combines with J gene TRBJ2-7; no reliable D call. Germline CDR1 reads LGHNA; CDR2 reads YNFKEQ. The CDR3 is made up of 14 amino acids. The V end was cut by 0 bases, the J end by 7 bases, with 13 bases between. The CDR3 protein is CASSQEMGLGEQYF. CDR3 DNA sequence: TGTGCCAGCAGCCAAGAAATGGGTTTGGGGGAGCAGTACTTC.

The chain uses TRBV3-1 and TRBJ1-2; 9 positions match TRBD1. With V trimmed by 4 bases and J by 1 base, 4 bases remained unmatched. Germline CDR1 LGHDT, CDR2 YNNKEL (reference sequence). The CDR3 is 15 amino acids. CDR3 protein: CASSLGTGLNYGYTF. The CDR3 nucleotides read TGTGCCAGCAGCCTAGGGACAGGGCTTAACTATGGCTACACCTTC.

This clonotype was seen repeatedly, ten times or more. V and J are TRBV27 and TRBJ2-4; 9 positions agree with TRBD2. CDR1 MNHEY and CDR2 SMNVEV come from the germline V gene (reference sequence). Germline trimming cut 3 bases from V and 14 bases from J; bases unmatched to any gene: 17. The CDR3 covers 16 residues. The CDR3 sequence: CASSLSPEREDLPKYF. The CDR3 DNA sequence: TGTGCCAGCAGTTTGAGCCCGGAGCGGGAGGACCTCCCCAAGTACTTC.

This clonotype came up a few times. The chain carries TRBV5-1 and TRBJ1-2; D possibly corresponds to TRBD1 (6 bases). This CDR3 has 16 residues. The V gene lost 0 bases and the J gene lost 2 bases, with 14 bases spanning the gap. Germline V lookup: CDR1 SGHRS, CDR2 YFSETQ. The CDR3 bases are TGCGCCAGCAGCTTGGGCGACCCAGGGGAAAACTATGGCTACACCTTC. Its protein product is CASSLGDPGENYGYTF.

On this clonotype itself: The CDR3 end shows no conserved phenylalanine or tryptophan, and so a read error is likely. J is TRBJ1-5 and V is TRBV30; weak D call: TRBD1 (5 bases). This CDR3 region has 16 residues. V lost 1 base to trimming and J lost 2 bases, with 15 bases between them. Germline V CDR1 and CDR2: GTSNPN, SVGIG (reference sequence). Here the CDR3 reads CAWSAPWGRGNQPQHL. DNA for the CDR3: TGTGCCTGGAGTGCCCCGTGGGGCCGGGGCAATCAGCCCCAGCATCTT.

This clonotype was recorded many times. The CDR3 bases are TGTGCCAGCAGTTCGGGGGGACAGGGGAAAAGGTACGAGCAGTACTTC. Translation gives CASSSGGQGKRYEQYF. The genes are TRBV28 and TRBJ2-7, with 10 bases matching TRBD1. Per the germline V gene, CDR1 is MDHEN and CDR2 is SYDVKM. The CDR3 has 16 amino acids. The V and J ends lost 4 bases and 4 bases, in that order; junction bases with no gene match: 10.

The CDR3 loop is CASSLRDLASYNEQFF. CDR3 bases: TGTGCCAGCAGCCTCCGTGATCTCGCCTCCTACAATGAGCAGTTCTTC. The chain recombines TRBV7-8 with TRBJ2-1; D unresolved. The germline gives CDR1 SGHVS, CDR2 FQNEAQ. The CDR3 covers 16 residues. The V end lost 5 bases, the J end lost 0 bases, and 14 bases lay between the germline ends.

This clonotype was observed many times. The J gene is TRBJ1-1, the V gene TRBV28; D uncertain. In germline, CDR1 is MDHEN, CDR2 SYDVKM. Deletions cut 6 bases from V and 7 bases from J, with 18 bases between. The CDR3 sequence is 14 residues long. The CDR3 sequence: CASRRRFGSGEAFF. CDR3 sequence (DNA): TGTGCCAGCAGGCGACGGTTCGGGTCGGGTGAAGCTTTCTTT. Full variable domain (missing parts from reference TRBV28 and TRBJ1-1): DVKVTQSSRYLVKRTGEKVFLECVQDMDHENMFWYRQDPGLGLRLIYFSYDVKMKEKGDIPEGYSVSREKKERFSLILESASTNQTSMYLCASRRRFGSGEAFFGQGTRLTVV.

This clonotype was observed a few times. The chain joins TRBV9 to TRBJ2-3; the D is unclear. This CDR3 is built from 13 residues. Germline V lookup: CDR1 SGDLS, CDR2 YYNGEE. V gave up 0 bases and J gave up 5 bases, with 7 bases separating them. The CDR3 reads CASSVGIGDTQYF. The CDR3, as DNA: TGTGCCAGCAGCGTAGGTATAGGAGATACGCAGTATTTT. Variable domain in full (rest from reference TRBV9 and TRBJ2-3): DSGVTQTPKHLITATGQRVTLRCSPRSGDLSVYWYQQSLDQGLQFLIQYYNGEERAKGNILERFSAQQFPDLHSELNLSSLELGDSALYFCASSVGIGDTQYFGPGTRLTVL.

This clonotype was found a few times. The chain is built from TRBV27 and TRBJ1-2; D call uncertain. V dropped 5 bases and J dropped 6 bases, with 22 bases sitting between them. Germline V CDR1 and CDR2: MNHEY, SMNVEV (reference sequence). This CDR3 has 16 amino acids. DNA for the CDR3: TGTGCCAGCAGTCCCATCACAGCCTTCCTTTCCCATGGCTACACCTTC. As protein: CASSPITAFLSHGYTF.

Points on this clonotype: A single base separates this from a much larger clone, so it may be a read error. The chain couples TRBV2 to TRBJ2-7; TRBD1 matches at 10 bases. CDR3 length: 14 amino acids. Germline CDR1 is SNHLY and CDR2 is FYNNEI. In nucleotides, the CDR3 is TGTGCCTCAGAGGGGACAGGGGCTTCCTACGGGCAGTACTTC. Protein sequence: CASEGTGASYGQYF.

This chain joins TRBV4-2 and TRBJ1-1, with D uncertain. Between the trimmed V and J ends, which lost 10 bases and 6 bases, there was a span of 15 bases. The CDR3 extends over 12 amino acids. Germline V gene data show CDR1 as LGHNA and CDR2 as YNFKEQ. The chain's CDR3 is CATRGMEAEAFF. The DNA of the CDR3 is TGTGCCACCCGGGGAATGGAGGCTGAAGCTTTCTTT.

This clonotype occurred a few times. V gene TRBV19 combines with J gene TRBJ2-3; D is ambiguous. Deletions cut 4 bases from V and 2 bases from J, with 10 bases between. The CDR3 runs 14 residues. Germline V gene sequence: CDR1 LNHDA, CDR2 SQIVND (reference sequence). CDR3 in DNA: TGTGCCAGTAGTACCGAACGTGACACAGATACGCAGTATTTT. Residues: CASSTERDTDTQYF.

The CDR3 sequence is CASPIGIPSTGELFF. The CDR3 DNA reads TGTGCCAGCCCCATCGGAATCCCGAGCACCGGGGAGCTGTTTTTT. The chain joins TRBV25-1 to TRBJ2-2, with no clear D. Germline V CDR1 and CDR2: MGHDK, SYGVNS. The V and J ends lost 8 bases and 4 bases respectively, with 17 bases between them. The CDR3 sequence is 15 residues long.

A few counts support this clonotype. CDR3 region: CATRGTGNTEAFF. Written as DNA, the CDR3 is TGTGCCACGCGCGGGACAGGGAACACTGAAGCTTTCTTT. The V call is TRBV24-1, the J call TRBJ1-1, with TRBD1 identical over 8 bases. Trimming cost V 10 bases and J 1 base; bases outside gene matches: 4. The germline gives CDR1 KGHDR, CDR2 SFDVKD. This CDR3 is 13 amino acids long.

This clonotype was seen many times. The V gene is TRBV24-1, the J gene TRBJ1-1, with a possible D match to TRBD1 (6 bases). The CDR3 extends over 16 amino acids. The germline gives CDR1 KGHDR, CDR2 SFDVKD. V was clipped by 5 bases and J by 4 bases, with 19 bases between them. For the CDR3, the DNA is TGTGCCACCAGTGTTGGCGGGGGGCAATTAGCCACTGAAGCTTTCTTT. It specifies CATSVGGGQLATEAFF.

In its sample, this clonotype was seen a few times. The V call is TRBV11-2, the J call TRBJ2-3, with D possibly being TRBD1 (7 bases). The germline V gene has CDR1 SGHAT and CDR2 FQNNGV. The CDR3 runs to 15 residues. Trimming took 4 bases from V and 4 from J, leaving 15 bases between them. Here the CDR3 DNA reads TGTGCCAGCAGCTCCGATGACAGGGAGGCAGATACGCAGTATTTT. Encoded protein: CASSSDDREADTQYF. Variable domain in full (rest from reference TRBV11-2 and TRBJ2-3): EAGVAQSPRYKIIEKRQSVAFWCNPISGHATLYWYQQILGQGPKLLIQFQNNGVVDDSQLPKDRFSAERLKGVDSTLKIQPAKLEDSAVYLCASSSDDREADTQYFGPGTRLTVL.

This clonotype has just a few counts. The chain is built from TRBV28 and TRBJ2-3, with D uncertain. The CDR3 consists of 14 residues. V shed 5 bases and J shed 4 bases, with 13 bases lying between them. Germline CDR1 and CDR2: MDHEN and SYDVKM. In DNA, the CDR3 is TGTGCCAGCAGTAGGGCCCCGCCCGCAGATACGCAGTATTTT. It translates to CASSRAPPADTQYF.

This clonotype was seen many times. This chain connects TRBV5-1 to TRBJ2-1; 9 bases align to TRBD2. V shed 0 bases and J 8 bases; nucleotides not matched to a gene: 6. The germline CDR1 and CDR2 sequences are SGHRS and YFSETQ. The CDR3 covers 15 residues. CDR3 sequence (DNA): TGCGCCAGCAGCTTGGTTGCGGGAGGGCCTGATGAGCAGTTCTTC. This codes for CASSLVAGGPDEQFF.

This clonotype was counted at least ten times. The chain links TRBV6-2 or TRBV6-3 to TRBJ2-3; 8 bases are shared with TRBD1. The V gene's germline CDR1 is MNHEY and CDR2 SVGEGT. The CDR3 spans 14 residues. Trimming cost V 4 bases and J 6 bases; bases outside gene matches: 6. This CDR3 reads CASSWQGAGDTQYF. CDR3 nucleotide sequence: TGTGCCAGCAGTTGGCAGGGGGCTGGTGATACGCAGTATTTT.

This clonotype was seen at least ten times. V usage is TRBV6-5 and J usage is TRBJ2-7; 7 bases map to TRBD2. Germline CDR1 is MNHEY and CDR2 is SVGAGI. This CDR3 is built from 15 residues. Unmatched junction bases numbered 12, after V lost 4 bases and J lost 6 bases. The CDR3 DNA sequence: TGTGCCAGCAGTTTTAACCAGGGACTACTAACCGAGCAGTACTTC. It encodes CASSFNQGLLTEQYF.

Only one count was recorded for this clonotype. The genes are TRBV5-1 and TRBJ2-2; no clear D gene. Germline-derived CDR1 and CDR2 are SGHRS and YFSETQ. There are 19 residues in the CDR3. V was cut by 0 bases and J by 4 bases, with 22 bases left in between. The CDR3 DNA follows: TGCGCCAGCAGCTTGGAGGGCCCGTTAATAGGGTCGGGCACCGGGGAGCTGTTTTTT. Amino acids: CASSLEGPLIGSGTGELFF.

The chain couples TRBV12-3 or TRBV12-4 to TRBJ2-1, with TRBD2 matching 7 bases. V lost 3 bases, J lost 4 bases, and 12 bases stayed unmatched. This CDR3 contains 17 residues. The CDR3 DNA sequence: TGTGCCAGCAGTTTGGCGCGGGAGAGGTTTGTTTACAATGAGCAGTTCTTC. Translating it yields CASSLARERFVYNEQFF.

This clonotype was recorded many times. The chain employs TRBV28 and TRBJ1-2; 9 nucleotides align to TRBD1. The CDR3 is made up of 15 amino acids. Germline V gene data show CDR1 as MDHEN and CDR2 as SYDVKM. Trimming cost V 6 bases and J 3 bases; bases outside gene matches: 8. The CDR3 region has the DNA TGTGCCAGCAGGTCGCCGGGACAGGGAGACTATGGCTACACCTTC. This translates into CASRSPGQGDYGYTF.

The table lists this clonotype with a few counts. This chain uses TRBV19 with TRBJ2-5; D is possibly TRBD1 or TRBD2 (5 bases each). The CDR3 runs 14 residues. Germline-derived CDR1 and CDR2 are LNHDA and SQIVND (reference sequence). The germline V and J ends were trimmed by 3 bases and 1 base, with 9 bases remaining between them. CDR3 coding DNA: TGTGCCAGTAGTATTTCTGGGGGCCAAGAGACCCAGTACTTC. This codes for CASSISGGQETQYF.

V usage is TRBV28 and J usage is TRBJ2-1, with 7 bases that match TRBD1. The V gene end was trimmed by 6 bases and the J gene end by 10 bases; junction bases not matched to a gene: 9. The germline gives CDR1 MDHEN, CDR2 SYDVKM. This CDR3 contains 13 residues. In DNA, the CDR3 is TGTGCCAGCAGCCGTCTCGACAGGGTCGAGCAGTTCTTC. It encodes CASSRLDRVEQFF.